Presented here are 16 T cell receptor beta chains from one specimen sequenced in a study of cytomegalovirus exposure and HLA in healthy donors. Primers for the PCR totalled 60 Vbeta and 13 Jbeta. The protocol was immunoSEQ multiplex PCR, while the TCRdb copy is restricted to in-frame clones and leaves out a portion. The sample gives 100,000 to 150,000 clones, around 77% of which show up once; 0.75% to 0.95% is in the top ten. The sample consisted of PBMCs. These receptors came from a woman in her fifties or sixties in good health and CMV-seronegative.

The chain couples TRBV5-4 to TRBJ2-2; D gene unclear. This CDR3 spans 12 amino acids. Germline V gene lookup returns CDR1 SGHNT and CDR2 YYREEE (reference sequence). Trimming stripped 0 bases from V and 8 bases from J, with 5 bases between. Here the CDR3 DNA reads TGTGCCAGCAGCTTGGCTTTTGGGGAGCTGTTTTTT. Protein: CASSLAFGELFF.

The chain employs TRBV5-1 and TRBJ2-7, with TRBD1 matching over 7 bases. The CDR3 sequence is 14 residues long. Germline CDR1 and CDR2: SGHRS and YFSETQ. The trim removed 0 bases at V and 3 bases at J, leaving 3 bases unmatched. Here the CDR3 reads CASSLATGYYEQYF. The CDR3 nucleotides are TGCGCCAGCAGCTTGGCGACAGGGTACTACGAGCAGTACTTC.

This chain links TRBV4-2 with TRBJ1-3; 9 bases are a match to TRBD1. With V trimmed by 4 bases and J by 1 base, 8 bases remained unmatched. Germline CDR1 and CDR2: LGHNA and YNFKEQ. The CDR3 has 17 residues. In DNA form, the CDR3 reads TGTGCCAGCAGCCCGCCGGGACAGGGTCTTTCTGGAAACACCATATATTTT. Its translation is CASSPPGQGLSGNTIYF.

The chain employs TRBV28 and TRBJ1-5; no clear D. The CDR3 is made up of 11 amino acids. Germline CDR1 and CDR2: MDHEN and SYDVKM. V lost 3 bases and J 8 bases, leaving 5 bases between the germline ends. CDR3 region: CASSFSEPQHF. DNA for the CDR3: TGTGCCAGCAGTTTTTCGGAGCCCCAGCATTTT.

The V and J genes are TRBV29-1 and TRBJ2-3, with D possibly matching TRBD2 (6 bases). CDR3 length: 12 residues. Germline CDR1 reads SQVTM; CDR2 reads ANQGSEA. CDR3 nucleotides: TGCAGTACACTAGACGGAGGGGATACGCAGTATTTT. Protein: CSTLDGGDTQYF.

This clone was seen a few times. J is TRBJ2-1 and V is TRBV28; 11 bases align to TRBD2. In germline, CDR1 is MDHEN, CDR2 SYDVKM. The trim removed 5 bases at V and 5 bases at J, leaving 8 bases unmatched. This CDR3 has 16 amino acids. As DNA, the CDR3 is TGTGCCAGCAGTGTTAGCGGGAGGGCCAGGGACAATGAGCAGTTCTTC. Residues: CASSVSGRARDNEQFF.

The chain has TRBV10-3 and TRBJ2-3; 10 bases are shared with TRBD1. The CDR3 contains 15 residues. V lost 5 bases, J lost 4 bases, and 6 bases stayed unmatched. Germline V gives CDR1 ENHRY, CDR2 SYGVKD. The CDR3 here is CAISRDRGVPDTQYF. For the CDR3, the DNA is TGTGCCATCAGTAGGGACAGGGGAGTCCCAGATACGCAGTATTTT.

The chain has TRBV18 and TRBJ1-2; 8 bases line up with TRBD1. CDR3 size: 15 residues. With V trimmed by 3 bases and J by 7 bases, 10 bases remained unmatched. The germline V gene has CDR1 KGHSH and CDR2 LQKENI. CDR3 coding DNA: TGTGCCAGCTCACCGACGGGACAGGTGGCGGGTGGCTACACCTTC. This encodes CASSPTGQVAGGYTF.

This clone was observed a few times. The chain couples TRBV11-2 to TRBJ1-1; D might be TRBD1 (5 bases). V was shortened by 0 bases and J by 4 bases, with 12 bases between the two germline ends. CDR1 and CDR2 (germline): SGHAT, FQNNGV. CDR3 length: 15 amino acids. The CDR3 nucleotides are TGTGCCAGCAGCTTAGATCGGGGGGGACGCACTGAAGCTTTCTTT. Residues: CASSLDRGGRTEAFF.

This sequence joins TRBV29-1 and TRBJ1-5; 8 positions match TRBD1. This CDR3 spans 16 amino acids. Germline CDR1 and CDR2: SQVTM and ANQGSEA. V shed 7 bases, J shed 3 bases, and the junction held 14 bases outside the gene matches. The CDR3 DNA is TGCAGCGCCAAACTTCAGGGGGCGCAGGACAATCAGCCCCAGCATTTT. It specifies CSAKLQGAQDNQPQHF.

The rearrangement joins TRBV19 to TRBJ2-2; 7 bases are shared with TRBD1. V was clipped by 5 bases and J by 2 bases; unmatched bases: 2. Germline V gives CDR1 LNHDA, CDR2 SQIVND (reference sequence). CDR3 length equals 14 residues. The CDR3 is CASSRDRNTGELFF. The CDR3, as DNA: TGTGCCAGTAGTCGGGACAGAAACACCGGGGAGCTGTTTTTT.

This clone was observed a few times. The rearrangement uses TRBV18 and TRBJ1-2, with 11 bases aligning to TRBD1. V lost 3 bases and J lost 8; bases outside the gene matches: 5. This CDR3 spans 14 amino acids. The germline CDR1 and CDR2 sequences are KGHSH and LQKENI. The CDR3 protein is CASSPQDRGLGYTF. Written as DNA, the CDR3 is TGTGCCAGCTCACCTCAGGACAGGGGGCTAGGCTACACCTTC.

This clone showed up just a few times. The chain is built from TRBV6-5 and TRBJ1-2; D possibly corresponds to TRBD1 (5 bases). CDR1 is MNHEY, CDR2 SVGAGI, per germline. The V end was cut by 1 base, the J end by 7 bases, with 19 bases between. The CDR3 is 16 residues long. CDR3 residues: CASSYYGSRERGGYTF. The CDR3 nucleotides read TGTGCCAGCAGTTACTATGGGTCCAGGGAGCGGGGTGGCTACACCTTC.

The chain employs TRBV7-9 and TRBJ1-1; D unclear. CDR1 and CDR2 (germline): SEHNR, FQNEAQ (reference sequence). V gave up 1 base and J gave up 1 base, with 10 bases separating them. The CDR3 is 15 amino acids. The CDR3 DNA sequence: TGTGCCAGCAGCTTAGTGTTGGCGGGGAACACTGAAGCTTTCTTT. Translated, it gives CASSLVLAGNTEAFF.

This sequence joins TRBV28 and TRBJ2-7, with 10 bases fitting TRBD1. CDR1 and CDR2 (germline): MDHEN, SYDVKM. V lost 6 bases to trimming and J lost 0 bases; unmatched junction nucleotides: 8. This CDR3 region has 16 residues. As DNA, the CDR3 is TGTGCCAGCAGACCTGACGGGACAGGGGTCTCCTACGAGCAGTACTTC. It specifies CASRPDGTGVSYEQYF. The whole variable domain, filled in from reference TRBV28 and TRBJ2-7, reads DVKVTQSSRYLVKRTGEKVFLECVQDMDHENMFWYRQDPGLGLRLIYFSYDVKMKEKGDIPEGYSVSREKKERFSLILESASTNQTSMYLCASRPDGTGVSYEQYFGPGTRLTVT.

J is TRBJ1-3 and V is TRBV28, with D unclear. The CDR3 consists of 14 residues. V shed 3 bases and J shed 4 bases, with 10 bases lying between them. Germline V CDR1 and CDR2: MDHEN, SYDVKM. The CDR3 protein is CASSFPGSGNTIYF. CDR3 DNA sequence: TGTGCCAGCAGTTTCCCGGGGTCAGGAAACACCATATATTTT.